Presented here are 11 T cell receptor beta chains from one specimen sequenced in a study of blood T cells in healthy people across ages. Through a sample-barcoded 5' primer and a J-beta primer mix, a second PCR was run for about 7 to 12 cycles. TCRdb analysed the 5' RACE reads with MiXCR anew, one entry per CDR3 protein. The sample comprises roughly 680,000 distinct CDR3 sequences, 52% of which are singletons, and less than 15% rests with the top ten. Material: blood. These TCRs come from a woman of 80 years or more in good health.

The chain links TRBV9 to TRBJ1-5; D not certain. The V gene's germline CDR1 is SGDLS and CDR2 YYNGEE. The CDR3 contains 16 residues. Trimming removed 5 bases from V and 5 bases from J, with 20 bases in between. The CDR3 bases are TGTGCCAGCAGATACGGTTATAAGGGAGGATATCAGCCCCAGCATTTT. This sequence encodes CASRYGYKGGYQPQHF.

This clonotype has a handful of counts. The V call is TRBV7-2, the J call TRBJ2-3, with a possible D match to TRBD2 (5 bases). This CDR3 contains 13 residues. Germline V gives CDR1 SGHTA, CDR2 FQGNSA. Trimming cost V 1 base and J 6 bases, with 8 bases left between them. The CDR3 reads CASSLEWEDTQYF. The DNA for the CDR3 is TGTGCCAGCAGCTTAGAGTGGGAGGATACGCAGTATTTT.

This clonotype was counted only a few times. This chain's CDR3 is CASSEVRKLFF. For the CDR3, the DNA is TGTGCCAGCAGTGAAGTTAGAAAACTGTTTTTT. The chain carries TRBV6-1 and TRBJ1-4; unclear D gene. The CDR3 has 11 residues. V lost 1 base and J lost 10, with 4 bases in between. In germline, CDR1 is MNHNS, CDR2 SASEGT.

The chain uses TRBV20-1 and TRBJ2-3, with 12 bases fitting TRBD2. CDR3 length: 15 residues. Unmatched junction bases numbered 6, after V lost 6 bases and J lost 2 bases. CDR1 is DFQATT and CDR2 is SNEGSKA in the germline V gene (reference sequence). CDR3 bases: TGCAGTGCCTACCTAGCGGGGGGGCCCACAGATACGCAGTATTTT. Residues: CSAYLAGGPTDTQYF.

This clonotype was counted many times. The CDR3 DNA sequence: TGTGCCAGCAGCCAAGGGACCTCTAGGAGGTTCTTC. Translated: CASSQGTSRRFF. This chain connects TRBV3-1 to TRBJ2-1, with unresolved D. CDR3 length: 12 residues. Trimming left V 1 base short and J 15 bases short, with 13 bases between. CDR1 LGHDT and CDR2 YNNKEL come from the germline V gene (reference sequence).

As for this clonotype: It may be a read error: a sequence one base away is much more abundant. The CDR3 region has the DNA TGCGCCAGCAGCTCGGGGGCTAGCGCGAGGGGAGATACGCAGTATTTT. It encodes CASSSGASARGDTQYF. V gene TRBV5-1 combines with J gene TRBJ2-3, with D perhaps TRBD1 or TRBD2 (6 bases each). Trimming stripped 3 bases from V and 5 bases from J, with 19 bases between. This CDR3 has 16 residues. Germline CDR1 reads SGHRS; CDR2 reads YFSETQ.

V gene TRBV4-3 combines with J gene TRBJ1-2; no reliable D call. Trimming removed 0 bases at V and 10 bases at J, with 12 bases between. The CDR3 spans 13 residues. Germline CDR1 reads LGHNA; CDR2 reads YSLEER. Written as DNA, the CDR3 is TGCGCCAGCAGCCAAGAGTTTCCGGCCCTCTACACCTTC. It codes for CASSQEFPALYTF.

This clonotype was found many times. This chain connects TRBV7-2 to TRBJ1-6; 10 bases map to TRBD1. With V trimmed by 4 bases and J by 7 bases, 1 base remained unmatched. CDR1 is SGHTA, CDR2 FQGNSA, per germline. CDR3 length: 14 residues. In DNA form, the CDR3 reads TGTGCCAGCAGCTGGACAGGGGGGAATTCACCCCTCCACTTT. Translated: CASSWTGGNSPLHF.

This clonotype has ten or more counts. The chain combines TRBV28 with TRBJ2-7; 8 nucleotides match TRBD2. CDR1 is MDHEN and CDR2 is SYDVKM in the germline V gene. V was clipped by 6 bases and J by 3 bases; unmatched bases: 10. The CDR3 loop spans 15 amino acids. As DNA, the CDR3 is TGTGCCAGCAGATTACCGGGACTAGGAAACTACGAGCAGTACTTC. As protein: CASRLPGLGNYEQYF.

The chain is built from TRBV4-1 and TRBJ2-7; possibly TRBD1 for D (6 bases). Germline V lookup: CDR1 MGHRA, CDR2 YSYEKL. Trimming stripped 0 bases from V and 5 bases from J, with 8 bases between. The CDR3 runs 13 residues. The CDR3 region is CASSQDNRDEQYF. The CDR3, as DNA: TGCGCCAGCAGCCAAGATAACAGGGACGAGCAGTACTTC.

This clonotype was seen at least ten times. The chain recombines TRBV28 with TRBJ2-7, with D unclear. Germline CDR1 is MDHEN and CDR2 is SYDVKM. V was cut by 3 bases and J by 1 base, with 7 bases left in between. This CDR3 is 13 amino acids long. Here the CDR3 DNA reads TGTGCCAGCAGTTTCGGATTTTCCTACGAGCAGTACTTC. Translating gives CASSFGFSYEQYF.